These 21 T cell receptor beta chains share one sample of origin, sequenced in a study of CD8 T cells in ankylosing spondylitis. Their target antigens are unknown. General study findings and limits: For ankylosing spondylitis blood, a TCR beta motif of about eight highly homologous variants appeared characteristic.

TCRdb reanalysed the 5' RACE reads using MiXCR and keeps one entry per CDR3 protein. This table has a few hundred thousand distinct CDR3 sequences, around 24% appearing once. Sequenced: blood, either unsorted or a sorted T cell fraction (not recorded which). These receptors were collected from a male donor with ankylosing spondylitis.

The table lists this clonotype with a few counts. This CDR3 is CATSREVTGVMADTQYF. The CDR3 bases are TGTGCCACCAGCAGAGAAGTAACGGGAGTGATGGCAGATACGCAGTATTTT. The chain is built from TRBV15 and TRBJ2-3; tentative D call: TRBD2 (6 bases). The V gene's germline CDR1 is LNHNV and CDR2 YYDKDF (reference sequence). V lost 0 bases and J lost 4, with 17 bases in between. CDR3 length: 17 amino acids.

Many counts were recorded for this clonotype. V is TRBV7-2 and J is TRBJ2-1; 7 positions agree with TRBD2. V was pared by 1 base and J by 7 bases, with 4 bases of the junction left unmatched. The germline gives CDR1 SGHTA, CDR2 FQGNSA. This CDR3 has 14 residues. As DNA, the CDR3 is TGTGCCAGCAGCTTAGGATCTAGCGGAAATGAGCAGTTCTTC. Its protein product is CASSLGSSGNEQFF.

This clonotype was detected a few times. The V and J genes are TRBV5-1 and TRBJ2-7, with D uncertain. Per germline, CDR1 SGHRS and CDR2 YFSETQ. V was cut by 0 bases and J by 3 bases, with 13 bases left in between. The CDR3 extends over 15 amino acids. The CDR3 DNA reads as TGCGCCAGCAGCTTGGAAGGGAATGCCATCTACGAGCAGTACTTC. Translated, it gives CASSLEGNAIYEQYF.

J is TRBJ2-1 and V is TRBV19; 13 bases are shared with TRBD2. The ends lost 4 bases at V and 4 bases at J; junction bases unmatched: 4. CDR3 size: 16 residues. Germline assignment: CDR1 LNHDA and CDR2 SQIVND (reference sequence). In DNA, the CDR3 is TGTGCCAGTAGTAAAACTAGCGGGAGGGTGTACAATGAGCAGTTCTTC. It specifies CASSKTSGRVYNEQFF.

The chain combines TRBV20-1 with TRBJ1-5; D ambiguous. CDR1 is DFQATT and CDR2 is SNEGSKA in the germline V gene (reference sequence). CDR3 length: 13 residues. V was shortened by 3 bases and J by 7 bases, with 13 bases between the two germline ends. The DNA of the CDR3 is TGCAGTGCTAGCTCGGGCTCCCCCCAGCCCCAGCATTTT. Its protein product is CSASSGSPQPQHF.

The V gene is TRBV29-1, the J gene TRBJ2-5, with 10 bases identical to TRBD2. CDR1 is SQVTM and CDR2 is ANQGSEA in the germline V gene. This CDR3 has 15 residues. V was pared by 3 bases and J by 2 bases, with 6 bases of the junction left unmatched. DNA for the CDR3: TGCAGCGTTGAGGGAGGACTAGCGGCTCAAGAGACCCAGTACTTC. The encoded protein is CSVEGGLAAQETQYF. Full variable domain (remainder filled in from reference TRBV29-1 and TRBJ2-5): SAVISQKPSRDICQRGTSLTIQCQVDSQVTMMFWYRQQPGQSLTLIATANQGSEATYESGFVIDKFPISRPNLTFSTLTVSNMSPEDSSIYLCSVEGGLAAQETQYFGPGTRLLVL.

The V gene is TRBV6-2 or TRBV6-3, the J gene TRBJ2-1; D possibly matches TRBD1 or TRBD2 (5 bases each). The germline V gene has CDR1 MNHEY and CDR2 SVGEGT. Trimming cost V 2 bases and J 6 bases, with 20 bases left between them. CDR3 size: 17 residues. CDR3 in DNA: TGTGCCAGCAGTTACGGGTTAGCGACATGGGGCCTCAATGAGCAGTTCTTC. It encodes CASSYGLATWGLNEQFF.

The chain employs TRBV29-1 and TRBJ2-7; a possible D gene is TRBD2 (5 bases). The V gene lost 7 bases and the J gene lost 1 base, with 14 bases spanning the gap. The CDR3 totals 13 residues. CDR1 is SQVTM, CDR2 ANQGSEA, per germline. The CDR3 spells CSAMRARSYEQYF. The DNA of the CDR3 is TGCAGCGCTATGAGGGCCCGTTCCTACGAGCAGTACTTC.

The CDR3 sequence: CATSRDTTSYEQYF. DNA for the CDR3: TGTGCCACCAGCAGAGACACGACCTCCTACGAGCAGTACTTC. V and J are TRBV15 and TRBJ2-7; D uncertain. The V and J ends lost 0 bases and 0 bases respectively, with 6 bases between them. Germline V gene lookup returns CDR1 LNHNV and CDR2 YYDKDF (reference sequence). This CDR3 contains 14 residues.

This clonotype was seen once. This chain connects TRBV5-1 to TRBJ1-4, with TRBD1 matching 9 bases. Germline loops: CDR1 SGHRS, CDR2 YFSETQ. The CDR3 loop spans 15 amino acids. J gave up 7 bases and V 4 bases, and 8 bases lay outside the gene matches. The CDR3: CASSTWTGEVEKLFF. The DNA for the CDR3 is TGCGCCAGCAGCACCTGGACAGGGGAGGTTGAAAAACTGTTTTTT.

This clonotype was observed a few times. The rearrangement joins TRBV7-2 to TRBJ1-1; D is ambiguous. From germline, CDR1 is SGHTA and CDR2 FQGNSA. Trimming left V 1 base short and J 0 bases short, with 6 bases between. The CDR3 is made up of 14 amino acids. CDR3 sequence: CASSLVGLNTEAFF. CDR3 DNA sequence: TGTGCCAGCAGCTTAGTCGGGCTGAACACTGAAGCTTTCTTT. Full variable domain (rest looked up from reference TRBV7-2 and TRBJ1-1): GAGVSQSPSNKVTEKGKDVELRCDPISGHTALYWYRQSLGQGLEFLIYFQGNSAPDKSGLPSDRFSAERTGGSVSTLTIQRTQQEDSAVYLCASSLVGLNTEAFFGQGTRLTVV.

This clonotype was seen a few times. The rearrangement uses TRBV7-8 and TRBJ1-1; no reliable D call. This CDR3 region has 17 residues. The V and J ends lost 1 base and 0 bases respectively, with 15 bases between them. The germline gives CDR1 SGHVS, CDR2 FQNEAQ. The CDR3 coding sequence is TGTGCCAGCAGCTTAGGGGTCTTCGGGCTCCTGAACACTGAAGCTTTCTTT. This sequence encodes CASSLGVFGLLNTEAFF.

The V and J genes are TRBV4-2 and TRBJ2-3; 11 nucleotides agree with TRBD2. Looked up from germline, CDR1 is LGHNA and CDR2 is YNFKEQ. The CDR3 spans 17 residues. The J segment lost 3 bases and the V segment lost 2 bases, leaving 7 bases of the junction unmatched. CDR3 region: CASSQLTSGRRTDTQYF. The DNA for the CDR3 is TGTGCCAGCAGCCAACTCACTAGCGGGAGACGGACAGATACGCAGTATTTT.

This rearrangement joins TRBV6-1 to TRBJ2-2, with 9 bases aligning to TRBD1. Trimming took 4 bases from V and 4 from J; bases not matched to a gene: 7. Per the germline V gene, CDR1 is MNHNS and CDR2 is SASEGT. This CDR3 spans 16 amino acids. The CDR3 spells CASSVRQGVVTGELFF. CDR3 DNA sequence: TGTGCCAGCAGTGTTCGACAGGGGGTAGTCACCGGGGAGCTGTTTTTT.

This sequence joins TRBV29-1 and TRBJ2-1; TRBD1 matches at 7 bases. This CDR3 comprises 14 residues. Germline trimming cut 8 bases from V and 0 bases from J; bases unmatched to any gene: 7. Germline CDR1 reads SQVTM; CDR2 reads ANQGSEA. CDR3 in amino acids: CSLTRTGSYNEQFF. The CDR3 region has the DNA TGCAGCCTCACGAGGACAGGCTCCTACAATGAGCAGTTCTTC.

The V call is TRBV14, the J call TRBJ1-6; D may be TRBD1 (5 bases). V shed 0 bases and J shed 10 bases, with 19 bases lying between them. The CDR3 totals 17 residues. Germline V CDR1 and CDR2: SGHDN, FVKESK. DNA for the CDR3: TGTGCCAGCAGCCAAGATTTGCAGGGACTCACGGGATCACCCCTCCACTTT. Its protein product is CASSQDLQGLTGSPLHF.

The chain combines TRBV6-2 or TRBV6-3 with TRBJ2-5; TRBD1 might be the D (6 bases). The V gene's germline CDR1 is MNHEY and CDR2 SVGEGT. The V end lost 3 bases, the J end lost 5 bases, and 13 bases lay between the germline ends. CDR3 length: 14 amino acids. The CDR3 region has the DNA TGTGCCAGCAGTTATCAGGGGTGGGTCGAGACCCAGTACTTC. Its translation: CASSYQGWVETQYF.

This clonotype was detected a few times. J is TRBJ2-5 and V is TRBV27, with 12 bases lining up with TRBD1. Germline CDR1 reads MNHEY; CDR2 reads SMNVEV (reference sequence). After removal of 4 bases from V and 5 bases from J, the junction contained 8 bases not matched to a gene. The CDR3 contains 16 residues. DNA of the CDR3: TGTGCCAGCAGTTCGCCGGGACAGGGGGCCGGTGAGACCCAGTACTTC. This sequence encodes CASSSPGQGAGETQYF.

The chain has TRBV7-2 and TRBJ2-7; 9 nucleotides line up with TRBD2. CDR1 and CDR2 (germline): SGHTA, FQGNSA. The junction had 8 bases not matched to a gene; V was cut back by 5 bases and J by 6 bases. The CDR3 runs to 14 residues. In nucleotides, the CDR3 is TGTGCCAGCAGCCAAGCCGGGACTAGCCGCGAGCAGTACTTC. Its protein is CASSQAGTSREQYF.

CDR3 in DNA: TGTGCCAGCAGTTTAGTCGCCAGGAGGGAGCAGTACTTC. This sequence encodes CASSLVARREQYF. The chain is built from TRBV27 and TRBJ2-7; D is perhaps TRBD2 (5 bases). Germline CDR1 and CDR2: MNHEY and SMNVEV (reference sequence). This CDR3 spans 13 amino acids. The germline V and J ends were trimmed by 2 bases and 7 bases, with 12 bases remaining between them.

The J gene is TRBJ2-2, the V gene TRBV7-9; no reliable D call. The CDR3 is 16 amino acids. CDR1 and CDR2 from the germline V gene are SEHNR and FQNEAQ (reference sequence). Trimming left V 6 bases short and J 3 bases short, with 17 bases between. CDR3 sequence: CASRRRLGWDTGELFF. The CDR3 nucleotides are TGTGCCAGCAGACGCCGTCTGGGCTGGGACACCGGGGAGCTGTTTTTT.